The 10 T cell receptor beta chains below were found in one sample sequenced in a study of cytomegalovirus exposure and HLA in healthy donors. The PCR employed 60 Vbeta primers together with 13 Jbeta primers. Profiled with immunoSEQ multiplex PCR; TCRdb holds only in-frame clones, not every one. The sample includes approximately 110,000 clones, 70% to 80% of them seen just once. The sample consisted of PBMCs. These receptors were collected from a middle-aged woman in good health and CMV-seropositive.

V is TRBV19 and J is TRBJ1-1; 8 bases agree with TRBD1. Germline V gene sequence: CDR1 LNHDA, CDR2 SQIVND (reference sequence). CDR3 length: 13 residues. V lost 7 bases, J lost 5 bases, and 6 bases stayed unmatched. CDR3 region: CASNDRGGTEAFF. CDR3 nucleotides: TGTGCCAGTAACGACAGGGGCGGAACTGAAGCTTTCTTT.

This clone appeared a single time. The V and J genes are TRBV4-3 and TRBJ2-7, with 9 bases identical to TRBD1. Germline CDR1 reads LGHNA; CDR2 reads YSLEER. CDR3 length: 15 amino acids. With 1 base clipped from V and 2 bases from J, the junction kept 3 bases outside the gene matches. This chain's CDR3 is CASSQARTGAYEQYF. As DNA, the CDR3 is TGCGCCAGCAGCCAAGCCAGGACAGGGGCCTACGAGCAGTACTTC.

The CDR3 DNA reads as TGTGCCAGCAGCCGCGACAGAGCCTCCCAGGGTGGCTACACCTTC. Its protein is CASSRDRASQGGYTF. The V gene is TRBV6-5, the J gene TRBJ1-2; tentative D call: TRBD1 (5 bases). Trimming removed 6 bases from V and 7 bases from J, with 21 bases in between. This CDR3 is 15 amino acids long. Per the germline V gene, CDR1 is MNHEY and CDR2 is SVGAGI.

The chain links TRBV7-2 to TRBJ2-3, with 9 nucleotides matching TRBD2. The V and J ends lost 4 bases and 6 bases, in that order; junction bases with no gene match: 11. This CDR3 contains 16 residues. Looked up from germline, CDR1 is SGHTA and CDR2 is FQGNSA. The CDR3 DNA follows: TGTGCCAGCAGCTATCGGGCGGGGGGGCTAAGGGATACGCAGTATTTT. Protein sequence: CASSYRAGGLRDTQYF.

The rearrangement uses TRBV11-2 and TRBJ1-1, with D uncertain. V shed 6 bases and J shed 0 bases, with 17 bases lying between them. The CDR3 has 16 residues. Per germline, CDR1 SGHAT and CDR2 FQNNGV. The CDR3 loop is CASSSNNPGLNTEAFF. CDR3 DNA: TGTGCCAGCAGTTCTAATAATCCGGGGTTGAACACTGAAGCTTTCTTT.

This sequence joins TRBV10-3 and TRBJ1-2, with 7 nucleotides matching TRBD1. The germline gives CDR1 ENHRY, CDR2 SYGVKD. Trimming took 0 bases from V and 8 from J; bases not matched to a gene: 3. The CDR3 spans 13 residues. The CDR3 sequence: CAISESTGLGYTF. The CDR3 DNA reads TGTGCCATCAGTGAGTCGACAGGGCTAGGCTACACCTTC.

The rearrangement uses TRBV2 and TRBJ2-5, with 7 bases matching TRBD2. The DNA end favors TRBJ2-7, so the J call may be wrong. CDR1 SNHLY and CDR2 FYNNEI come from the germline V gene. CDR3 length equals 14 residues. The CDR3 loop is CASRQQRGSYEQYF. The CDR3 DNA follows: TGTGCCAGCCGGCAGCAGCGGGGCAGCTACGAGCAGTACTTC.

The chain links TRBV2 to TRBJ1-2; tentative D call: TRBD1 (5 bases). Trimming removed 10 bases at V and 4 bases at J, with 10 bases between. Germline V gene lookup returns CDR1 SNHLY and CDR2 FYNNEI. CDR3 size: 11 residues. CDR3 DNA: TGTGCCACCGGGGGGTCCTATGGCTACACCTTC. Protein sequence: CATGGSYGYTF.

The genes are TRBV5-1 and TRBJ1-1, with TRBD1 matching 8 bases. Germline lookup yields CDR1 SGHRS and CDR2 YFSETQ. The CDR3 consists of 16 residues. The junction had 6 bases not matched to a gene; V was cut back by 1 base and J by 1 base. The CDR3 DNA is TGCGCCAGCAGCTTGAATTCGGACAGGGCGAACACTGAAGCTTTCTTT. This sequence encodes CASSLNSDRANTEAFF.

The CDR3 sequence: CASSLAPGSPLHF. The CDR3 DNA is TGTGCCAGCAGCTTGGCCCCGGGATCACCCCTCCACTTT. This sequence joins TRBV5-4 and TRBJ1-6; D gene uncertain. Trimming took off 0 bases at V and 10 bases at J, with 8 bases between the two ends. CDR1 and CDR2 from the germline V gene are SGHNT and YYREEE (reference sequence). This CDR3 is 13 amino acids long.